A single sample is the source of the 13 T cell receptor beta chains below, sequenced in a study of T cell responses to AZD1222 COVID-19 vaccine. Sequencing used immunoSEQ multiplex PCR; TCRdb keeps in-frame clones, though not all of them. The sample comprises roughly 90,000 clones, roughly nine tenths of which are singletons, and roughly 5.3% rests with the top ten. The sequenced sample was peripheral blood, obtained 28 days after the second AZD1222 dose. These receptor sequences come from an adult who received the AZD1222 COVID-19 vaccine.

The chain has TRBV9 and TRBJ2-2; 10 nucleotides match TRBD2. The CDR3 is made up of 14 amino acids. The germline V gene encodes CDR1 SGDLS and CDR2 YYNGEE. Trimming cost V 3 bases and J 4 bases; bases outside gene matches: 0. The CDR3: CASSASGGTGELFF. For the CDR3, the DNA is TGTGCCAGCAGCGCTAGCGGGGGCACCGGGGAGCTGTTTTTT.

This rearrangement joins TRBV3-1 (or the pseudogene TRBV3-2) to TRBJ1-2, with 10 bases lining up with TRBD1. V lost 8 bases and J lost 8; bases outside the gene matches: 11. The germline gives CDR1 LGHDT, CDR2 YNNKEL (reference sequence). The CDR3 is 14 residues long. CDR3 loop: CASGTGVASWGYTF. In DNA, the CDR3 is TGTGCCAGCGGGACAGGGGTCGCGAGTTGGGGCTACACCTTC.

The rearrangement uses TRBV6-5 and TRBJ2-2; D perhaps matches TRBD1 (7 bases). Germline CDR1 and CDR2: MNHEY and SVGAGI. V lost 4 bases, J lost 7 bases, and 16 bases lay in between. The CDR3 runs 15 residues. CDR3 nucleotides: TGTGCCAGCAGTTCCCAGGGGGGAAGTGGCGGGGAGCTGTTTTTT. It is translated as CASSSQGGSGGELFF.

The J gene is TRBJ1-3, the V gene TRBV7-8; D may be TRBD1 (5 bases). V dropped 6 bases and J dropped 0 bases, with 12 bases sitting between them. The germline V gene encodes CDR1 SGHVS and CDR2 FQNEAQ. The CDR3 has 15 residues. The CDR3 sequence: CASSRTLDSGNTIYF. The DNA of the CDR3 is TGTGCCAGCAGTCGGACACTAGACTCTGGAAACACCATATATTTT.

The V and J genes are TRBV27 and TRBJ1-1, with D maybe TRBD1 (5 bases). The V and J ends lost 3 bases and 4 bases respectively, with 18 bases between them. This CDR3 contains 16 residues. The germline V gene has CDR1 MNHEY and CDR2 SMNVEV (reference sequence). CDR3 coding DNA: TGTGCCAGCAGTTTGTCAGGCCGGGACTGGCGCACTGAAGCTTTCTTT. Translation gives CASSLSGRDWRTEAFF.

V and J are TRBV13 and TRBJ1-2, with 7 bases identical to TRBD1. V gave up 1 base and J gave up 2 bases; unmatched junction bases: 7. Germline CDR1 reads PRHDT; CDR2 reads FYEKMQ (reference sequence). This CDR3 has 16 amino acids. CDR3 amino acids: CASSLASGQLNYGYTF. CDR3 nucleotides: TGTGCCAGCAGCTTAGCATCGGGACAGCTAAACTATGGCTACACCTTC.

This clone was observed once. The CDR3 DNA sequence: TGTGCCAGCAGTTCGGGACAGGGAATCTCCTACAATGAGCAGTTCTTC. This translates into CASSSGQGISYNEQFF. The J gene is TRBJ2-1, the V gene TRBV27; 9 bases line up with TRBD1. J gave up 0 bases and V 4 bases, and 4 bases lay outside the gene matches. Germline V gene data show CDR1 as MNHEY and CDR2 as SMNVEV (reference sequence). The CDR3 is made up of 16 amino acids.

The V and J genes are TRBV3-1 (or the pseudogene TRBV3-2) and TRBJ1-2; 11 bases line up with TRBD1. V dropped 2 bases and J dropped 6; count of bases not matched to a gene: 5. The CDR3 spans 15 residues. Germline CDR1 is LGHDT and CDR2 is YNNKEL (reference sequence). CDR3 amino acids: CASSQLGTGGNGYTF. CDR3 bases: TGTGCCAGCAGCCAACTAGGGACAGGGGGGAATGGCTACACCTTC.

The chain carries TRBV9 and TRBJ2-7; tentatively, D is TRBD1 (6 bases). The CDR3 is made up of 14 amino acids. V was pared by 2 bases and J by 1 base, with 10 bases between. Germline CDR1 is SGDLS and CDR2 is YYNGEE. The CDR3 DNA is TGTGCCAGCAGCGTCGGGACAAATTCCTACGAGCAGTACTTC. Its translation: CASSVGTNSYEQYF.

The V gene is TRBV3-1 (or the pseudogene TRBV3-2), the J gene TRBJ2-2, with a weak D call TRBD1 (7 bases). Germline CDR1 and CDR2: LGHDT and YNNKEL (reference sequence). Trimming stripped 4 bases from V and 8 bases from J, with 29 bases between. CDR3 size: 19 residues. For the CDR3, the DNA is TGTGCCAGCAGCCCCCGCCCCGGAGACAGGGACTCCGTTCCGGGGGAGCTGTTTTTT. Translation: CASSPRPGDRDSVPGELFF.

The chain couples TRBV6-5 to TRBJ1-1; no firm D call. CDR1 is MNHEY and CDR2 is SVGAGI in the germline V gene. This CDR3 comprises 13 residues. Trimming stripped 2 bases from V and 4 bases from J, with 8 bases between. Here the CDR3 DNA reads TGTGCCAGCAGTTACGAGTATGCCACTGAAGCTTTCTTT. It is translated as CASSYEYATEAFF.

The chain has TRBV11-2 and TRBJ2-1; D not resolved. The germline V gene has CDR1 SGHAT and CDR2 FQNNGV. The germline V and J ends were trimmed by 0 bases and 7 bases, with 7 bases remaining between them. This CDR3 has 13 residues. This CDR3 reads CASSLEVVNEQFF. In DNA form, the CDR3 reads TGTGCCAGCAGCTTAGAGGTTGTGAATGAGCAGTTCTTC.

The V call is TRBV5-4, the J call TRBJ1-1; D is possibly TRBD1 (5 bases). V was clipped by 6 bases and J by 5 bases, with 14 bases between them. The CDR3 runs 13 residues. CDR1 SGHNT and CDR2 YYREEE come from the germline V gene (reference sequence). Written as DNA, the CDR3 is TGTGCCAGCACTATGTTCGGGGGAACTGAAGCTTTCTTT. Residues: CASTMFGGTEAFF.